This T cell receptor beta chain was retrieved from a study of T cells in Graves' hyperthyroidism and ophthalmopathy. Amplification of TCR beta CDR3 regions used RNA as the template. Using the HTBI primer set, a first-round RT-PCR was run on the TCR CDR3. Each CDR3 protein gets one entry after TCRdb re-called the multiplex PCR reads with MiXCR. The repertoire holds about 560,000 distinct CDR3 sequences, with approximately 15% as singletons. Looked up from germline, CDR1 is GTSNPN and CDR2 is SVGIG (reference sequence). This CDR3 contains 13 residues. V was trimmed by 2 bases and J by 4 bases, leaving 11 bases between them. This clonotype appeared many times.

The chain recombines TRBV30 with TRBJ1-1; the D is unclear. The specimen sequenced was blood. The origin of this receptor is a woman aged 30 to 39 with Graves' hyperthyroidism. The CDR3 nucleotides are TGTGCCTGGAGTCTGAACCCGGGCACTGAAGCTTTCTTT. This encodes CAWSLNPGTEAFF.